The next 20 T cell receptor beta chains were all read from a single sample in a study of blood T cell repertoires in COVID-19. Repertoires were generated with immunoSEQ multiplex PCR, while TCRdb's copy carries only in-frame clones and drops some. The table includes tens of thousands of clones, approximately 91% detected once. Input material: peripheral blood. The receptor set was obtained from a human donor in a cohort sampled during active COVID-19.

As to this clone: An end of the junction differs from the germline gene, which may be a read error. The chain carries TRBV7-3 and TRBJ2-5, with a possible D match to TRBD1 (6 bases). The CDR3 covers 15 residues. Looked up from germline, CDR1 is SGHTA and CDR2 is FQGTGA. The CDR3 sequence is CASSLTGQRQETQYF. In DNA form, the CDR3 reads TGTGCCAGCAGCCTAACTGGACAGCGACAAGAGACCCAGTACTTC. Looking up the rest from reference TRBV7-3 and TRBJ2-5 gives the full variable domain: GAGVSQTPSNKVTEKGKYVELRCDPISGHTALYWYRQSLGQGPEFLIYFQGTGAADDSGLPNDRFFAVRPEGSVSTLKIQRTERGDSAVYLCASSLTGQRQETQYFGPGTRLLVL.

This rearrangement joins TRBV24-1 to TRBJ2-1, with 7 bases fitting TRBD1. V gave up 7 bases and J gave up 2 bases; unmatched junction bases: 4. CDR1 is KGHDR, CDR2 SFDVKD, per germline. The CDR3 extends over 14 amino acids. CDR3 nucleotide sequence: TGTGCCACCAGCGAGGGACAGCCCTACAATGAGCAGTTCTTC. It specifies CATSEGQPYNEQFF.

Notes on this clone: This CDR3 is also generated by other DNA sequences in the sample. CDR3 region: CASRAGGGTDTQYF. The CDR3 nucleotides read TGTGCCAGCAGAGCCGGGGGAGGCACAGATACGCAGTATTTT. V usage is TRBV2 and J usage is TRBJ2-3, with a weak D call TRBD2 (6 bases). CDR3 length equals 14 residues. Germline values: CDR1 SNHLY, CDR2 FYNNEI. With 6 bases removed from V and 1 base from J, the gap between germline ends came to 11 bases.

This chain uses TRBV30 with TRBJ2-2, with D possibly matching TRBD2 (5 bases). The CDR3 loop spans 14 amino acids. CDR1 is GTSNPN and CDR2 is SVGIG in the germline V gene (reference sequence). V was trimmed by 3 bases and J by 0 bases, leaving 8 bases between them. The CDR3 sequence is CAWRGLANTGELFF. As DNA, the CDR3 is TGTGCCTGGAGAGGACTGGCGAACACCGGGGAGCTGTTTTTT.

V usage is TRBV3-1 (or the pseudogene TRBV3-2) and J usage is TRBJ2-1; maybe TRBD2 (7 bases). Germline CDR1 is LGHDT and CDR2 is YNNKEL (reference sequence). This CDR3 is 16 amino acids long. The ends were cut back, 0 bases at V and 7 bases at J, with 16 bases in the middle. CDR3 nucleotide sequence: TGTGCCAGCAGCCAAGACGGCGGGGGCCTGAGTAATGAGCAGTTCTTC. Translation: CASSQDGGGLSNEQFF.

The chain couples TRBV5-4 to TRBJ2-3, with 11 bases aligning to TRBD2. The CDR3 spans 15 residues. The V gene's germline CDR1 is SGHNT and CDR2 YYREEE (reference sequence). Germline trimming cut 3 bases from V and 4 bases from J; bases unmatched to any gene: 4. The CDR3 reads CASSYLSGGADTQYF. The CDR3 DNA reads as TGTGCCAGCAGCTACCTTAGCGGGGGGGCAGATACGCAGTATTTT.

The V call is TRBV6-5, the J call TRBJ2-7, with 9 positions matching TRBD1. The J segment lost 4 bases and the V segment lost 6 bases, leaving 7 bases of the junction unmatched. The V gene's germline CDR1 is MNHEY and CDR2 SVGAGI. The CDR3 covers 14 residues. The CDR3 nucleotides read TGTGCCAGCAGCTCGGGACAGGGTGATTACGAGCAGTACTTC. Protein sequence: CASSSGQGDYEQYF.

This CDR3 reads CASSFQTSGDSTDTQYF. CDR3 DNA sequence: TGTGCCAGCAGCTTCCAGACTAGCGGGGATAGCACAGATACGCAGTATTTT. The chain uses TRBV13 and TRBJ2-3; 11 positions agree with TRBD2. The germline gives CDR1 PRHDT, CDR2 FYEKMQ (reference sequence). CDR3 length equals 17 residues. V lost 3 bases to trimming and J lost 0 bases; unmatched junction nucleotides: 5. Together with reference TRBV13 and TRBJ2-3, the CDR3 gives the full variable domain: AAGVIQSPRHLIKEKRETATLKCYPIPRHDTVYWYQQGPGQDPQFLISFYEKMQSDKGSIPDRFSAQQFSDYHSELNMSSLELGDSALYFCASSFQTSGDSTDTQYFGPGTRLTVL.

V and J are TRBV4-2 and TRBJ2-1, with 8 bases lining up with TRBD2. CDR1 LGHNA and CDR2 YNFKEQ come from the germline V gene. The CDR3 extends over 15 amino acids. The J segment lost 4 bases and the V segment lost 1 base, leaving 3 bases of the junction unmatched. The CDR3 reads CASSQAGGDYNEQFF. CDR3 bases: TGTGCCAGCAGCCAAGCCGGGGGGGATTACAATGAGCAGTTCTTC.

The chain has TRBV2 and TRBJ1-2, with D hard to call. Trimming cost V 4 bases and J 3 bases, with 6 bases left between them. The CDR3 runs 12 residues. Germline lookup yields CDR1 SNHLY and CDR2 FYNNEI. DNA of the CDR3: TGTGCCAGCAGTGGGGAGGACTATGGCTACACCTTC. Its translation is CASSGEDYGYTF.

J is TRBJ1-5 and V is TRBV12-3 or TRBV12-4; possibly TRBD1 for D (5 bases). The CDR3 has 13 residues. V lost 3 bases and J 4 bases, leaving 7 bases between the germline ends. This chain's CDR3 is CASSLGQNQPQHF. Written as DNA, the CDR3 is TGTGCCAGCAGTTTGGGGCAGAATCAGCCCCAGCATTTT.

This clone came up a few times. The chain combines TRBV30 with TRBJ2-7; 8 positions agree with TRBD1. This CDR3 has 13 residues. J gave up 3 bases and V 3 bases, and 4 bases lay outside the gene matches. Germline values: CDR1 GTSNPN, CDR2 SVGIG (reference sequence). The CDR3 spells CAWSRDRNYEQYF. DNA of the CDR3: TGTGCCTGGAGCCGGGACAGGAACTACGAGCAGTACTTC.

The V gene is TRBV6-5, the J gene TRBJ2-1; 8 nucleotides line up with TRBD2. CDR1 and CDR2 from the germline V gene are MNHEY and SVGAGI. CDR3 length: 15 amino acids. V gave up 0 bases and J gave up 3 bases; unmatched junction bases: 1. CDR3 DNA sequence: TGTGCCAGCAGTTACTCGGGACTAGACTACAATGAGCAGTTCTTC. It codes for CASSYSGLDYNEQFF.

This chain links TRBV11-1 with TRBJ2-3; TRBD2 matches 8 bases. CDR3 length: 15 amino acids. V was clipped by 5 bases and J by 7 bases; unmatched bases: 11. Germline CDR1 and CDR2: SGHAT and FQDESV (reference sequence). The CDR3 bases are TGTGCCAGCAGCCCCGGGACTAGGAGAGGAAATACGCAGTATTTT. Translation: CASSPGTRRGNTQYF. The full variable domain, in which reference TRBV11-1 and TRBJ2-3 provide the parts outside the CDR3, is EAEVAQSPRYKITEKSQAVAFWCDPISGHATLYWYRQILGQGPELLVQFQDESVVDDSQLPKDRFSAERLKGVDSTLKIQPAELGDSAMYLCASSPGTRRGNTQYFGPGTRLTVL.

The chain couples TRBV15 to TRBJ1-4; TRBD1 is a possible D gene (6 bases). Germline CDR1 reads LNHNV; CDR2 reads YYDKDF (reference sequence). The V end lost 3 bases, the J end lost 4 bases, and 12 bases lay between the germline ends. The CDR3 totals 15 residues. The CDR3 is CATSSRQAYNEKLFF. For the CDR3, the DNA is TGTGCCACCAGCAGCCGACAGGCCTATAATGAAAAACTGTTTTTT.

J is TRBJ1-1 and V is TRBV6-5; TRBD1 aligns across 9 bases. The ends lost 10 bases at V and 6 bases at J; junction bases unmatched: 9. The germline CDR1 and CDR2 sequences are MNHEY and SVGAGI. The length of the CDR3 is 13 residues. For the CDR3, the DNA is TGTGCCACTGGGACAGGGCGTTTCCCTGAAGCTTTCTTT. Its translation is CATGTGRFPEAFF.

V usage is TRBV10-3 and J usage is TRBJ2-3, with a possible D match to TRBD2 (7 bases). This CDR3 comprises 15 residues. Germline values: CDR1 ENHRY, CDR2 SYGVKD. V was cut by 4 bases and J by 2 bases, with 13 bases left in between. The CDR3 protein is CAISVGGPNTDTQYF. CDR3 DNA: TGTGCCATCAGTGTCGGGGGGCCGAACACAGATACGCAGTATTTT.

The rearrangement links TRBV9 to TRBJ2-3; D is perhaps TRBD2 (6 bases). From germline, CDR1 is SGDLS and CDR2 YYNGEE. The CDR3 runs to 17 residues. V was clipped by 4 bases and J by 0 bases, with 18 bases between them. CDR3 nucleotide sequence: TGTGCCAGCAGCTGGGCGTCGGCGGGGACTAGCACAGATACGCAGTATTTT. Residues: CASSWASAGTSTDTQYF. Full variable domain (rest looked up from reference TRBV9 and TRBJ2-3): DSGVTQTPKHLITATGQRVTLRCSPRSGDLSVYWYQQSLDQGLQFLIQYYNGEERAKGNILERFSAQQFPDLHSELNLSSLELGDSALYFCASSWASAGTSTDTQYFGPGTRLTVL.

The V gene is TRBV7-8, the J gene TRBJ2-1; 7 bases match TRBD1. Germline V gene lookup returns CDR1 SGHVS and CDR2 FQNEAQ. The length of the CDR3 is 15 residues. The V gene end was trimmed by 4 bases and the J gene end by 1 base; junction bases not matched to a gene: 4. In DNA form, the CDR3 reads TGTGCCAGCAGCTCCAAGACAGGGTCCTACAATGAGCAGTTCTTC. Amino acid sequence: CASSSKTGSYNEQFF. Full variable domain (remainder filled in from reference TRBV7-8 and TRBJ2-1): GAGVSQSPRYKVAKRGQDVALRCDPISGHVSLFWYQQALGQGPEFLTYFQNEAQLDKSGLPSDRFFAERPEGSVSTLKIQRTQQEDSAVYLCASSSKTGSYNEQFFGPGTRLTVL.

This clone was found a few times. This chain links TRBV10-1 with TRBJ2-7; perhaps TRBD2 as D (7 bases). Germline V lookup: CDR1 WNHNN, CDR2 SYGVQD (reference sequence). V was pared by 8 bases and J by 3 bases, with 17 bases between. The CDR3 has 14 residues. CDR3 protein: CASAAGAINYEQYF. The CDR3 region has the DNA TGCGCCAGCGCCGCGGGGGCAATAAACTACGAGCAGTACTTC.